The TCR beta chain described here comes from a study of beta chain features in type 1 diabetes. As for the study in general: Examination of sorted cells across all samples involved around 99 million cells.

Sequencing targeted expressed TCRB transcripts, as all isolated RNA had been reverse transcribed. TCRdb's copy holds only in-frame clones and misses some; the assay was immunoSEQ multiplex PCR. The sample holds over 700,000 clones; about 17% are singletons and the top ten take about 0.025%. The CDR3 has 15 residues. Germline V lookup: CDR1 LGHNA, CDR2 YNFKEQ. The germline V and J ends were trimmed by 1 base and 4 bases, with 12 bases remaining between them. The TCR sequence derives from a woman in her late teens or twenties in good health. The sequenced material came from naive CD4+ T cells from blood. The chain couples TRBV4-2 to TRBJ2-3; D may be TRBD2 (5 bases). The CDR3: CASSQGASLPDTQYF. The CDR3 bases are TGTGCCAGCAGCCAAGGGGCTAGCTTGCCAGATACGCAGTATTTT.